The 21 T cell receptor beta chains in this list originate from one sample, sequenced in a study of graft-versus-host responses after intestinal transplantation. The table came from immunoSEQ multiplex PCR; TCRdb's copy has only in-frame clones and leaves some out. The sample has around 100,000 clones, more than 75% seen once. For these TCRs, the target antigens are not known. The starting material was unstimulated CD4+ T cells sorted from spleen or lymph node cells, obtained before transplant. The origin of the receptors is a human donor who was the organ donor for an intestinal transplant.

Here the CDR3 DNA reads TGTGCCAGCAGCTTGGGGGCTGGTGGGTACAGGGGCTACTCCTACGAGCAGTACTTC. It encodes CASSLGAGGYRGYSYEQYF. The chain is built from TRBV5-4 and TRBJ2-7; 7 bases are shared with TRBD1. The CDR3 spans 19 residues. Germline CDR1 and CDR2: SGHNT and YYREEE (reference sequence). The V segment lost 0 bases and the J segment 0 bases; nucleotides outside the gene matches: 15.

V usage is TRBV6-5 and J usage is TRBJ2-1; maybe TRBD1 (5 bases). The CDR3 is 15 amino acids. Trimming removed 4 bases at V and 3 bases at J, with 13 bases between. Germline loops: CDR1 MNHEY, CDR2 SVGAGI. The CDR3: CASSFQGRNYNEQFF. In DNA, the CDR3 is TGTGCCAGCAGTTTTCAGGGCCGAAACTACAATGAGCAGTTCTTC.

The chain links TRBV11-3 to TRBJ2-5; TRBD2 is a possible D gene (5 bases). The CDR3 sequence is 15 residues long. V dropped 5 bases and J dropped 1 base, with 14 bases sitting between them. Germline V lookup: CDR1 SGHNT, CDR2 YENEEA. The CDR3 sequence is CASSPHGVGQETQYF. The CDR3 DNA reads as TGTGCCAGCAGCCCCCACGGGGTGGGCCAAGAGACCCAGTACTTC.

The V and J genes are TRBV7-8 and TRBJ1-5; D gene uncertain. The germline gives CDR1 SGHVS, CDR2 FQNEAQ. V was shortened by 2 bases and J by 3 bases, with 8 bases between the two germline ends. This CDR3 has 14 residues. The CDR3 sequence: CASSLNGINQPQHF. For the CDR3, the DNA is TGTGCCAGCAGCTTAAACGGAATCAATCAGCCCCAGCATTTT. The whole variable domain, remainder taken from reference TRBV7-8 and TRBJ1-5, is GAGVSQSPRYKVAKRGQDVALRCDPISGHVSLFWYQQALGQGPEFLTYFQNEAQLDKSGLPSDRFFAERPEGSVSTLKIQRTQQEDSAVYLCASSLNGINQPQHFGDGTRLSIL.

J is TRBJ2-5 and V is TRBV2; 9 nucleotides line up with TRBD2. This CDR3 is built from 16 residues. From germline, CDR1 is SNHLY and CDR2 FYNNEI. J lost 2 bases, V lost 7 bases, and 11 bases had no gene match. CDR3 in DNA: TGTGCCAGCAACTCACGGGGACTAGCAGAGCAAGAGACCCAGTACTTC. It encodes CASNSRGLAEQETQYF.

The CDR3 loop reads CASSQLEGGRSYEQYF. The CDR3 nucleotides are TGCGCCAGCAGCCAATTGGAGGGGGGACGCTCCTACGAGCAGTACTTC. The chain links TRBV4-1 to TRBJ2-7; either TRBD1 or TRBD2 may fit D (6 bases each). The germline CDR1 and CDR2 sequences are MGHRA and YSYEKL. The CDR3 is 16 amino acids. With 2 bases removed from V and 0 bases from J, the gap between germline ends came to 14 bases.

This clone has just a few counts. This sequence joins TRBV4-1 and TRBJ1-4; possibly TRBD1 for D (5 bases). The CDR3 extends over 16 amino acids. V lost 0 bases, J lost 10 bases, and 18 bases lay in between. CDR1 is MGHRA and CDR2 is YSYEKL in the germline V gene. CDR3 loop: CASSQDNPVPRGKLFF. CDR3 coding DNA: TGCGCCAGCAGCCAAGATAACCCAGTACCGAGGGGAAAACTGTTTTTT.

The chain combines TRBV23-1 with TRBJ2-7; 8 positions match TRBD1. TRBV23-1 is classed as an ORF, of uncertain function. The V gene end was trimmed by 3 bases and the J gene end by 6 bases; junction bases not matched to a gene: 13. CDR3 length equals 16 residues. CDR3: CASSHLGQGPACEQYF. CDR3 coding DNA: TGCGCCAGCAGTCACCTCGGACAGGGACCGGCCTGCGAGCAGTACTTC.

The V and J genes are TRBV6-5 and TRBJ2-5; 8 bases are a match to TRBD2. The germline V gene has CDR1 MNHEY and CDR2 SVGAGI. V dropped 0 bases and J dropped 5; count of bases not matched to a gene: 5. The CDR3 totals 15 residues. In nucleotides, the CDR3 is TGTGCCAGCAGTTACTCCGGGAGGGCCTGGGAGACCCAGTACTTC. Protein: CASSYSGRAWETQYF.

The chain has TRBV6-1 and TRBJ1-5; no clear D. This CDR3 spans 14 amino acids. Looked up from germline, CDR1 is MNHNS and CDR2 is SASEGT. Trimming removed 6 bases at V and 6 bases at J, with 15 bases between. The CDR3 spells CASRYESGSQPQHF. CDR3 DNA: TGTGCCAGCAGGTACGAGTCGGGCAGTCAGCCCCAGCATTTT.

The rearrangement uses TRBV5-4 and TRBJ2-3; TRBD1 might be the D (6 bases). V was trimmed by 6 bases and J by 0 bases, leaving 11 bases between them. This CDR3 spans 14 amino acids. Germline CDR1 SGHNT, CDR2 YYREEE (reference sequence). The CDR3, as DNA: TGTGCCAGCACCCGGACAGTTAGCACAGATACGCAGTATTTT. It encodes CASTRTVSTDTQYF.

The chain links TRBV30 to TRBJ2-5, with 7 nucleotides matching TRBD2. This CDR3 spans 15 amino acids. The trim removed 5 bases at V and 4 bases at J, leaving 13 bases unmatched. From germline, CDR1 is GTSNPN and CDR2 SVGIG (reference sequence). CDR3 in DNA: TGTGCCTGGGGTATTACAATAGCGGGTGGAGAGACCCAGTACTTC. This sequence encodes CAWGITIAGGETQYF.

In DNA form, the CDR3 reads TGTGCCAGTAGTGAAGGCGGGGACTACAATGAGCAGTTCTTC. It encodes CASSEGGDYNEQFF. The chain uses TRBV19 and TRBJ2-1, with D possibly TRBD2 on 6 matching bases. Germline-derived CDR1 and CDR2 are LNHDA and SQIVND (reference sequence). This CDR3 has 14 amino acids. The V end was cut by 5 bases, the J end by 3 bases, with 11 bases between.

This chain connects TRBV6-1 to TRBJ2-1; D gene unclear. This CDR3 is 12 amino acids long. Germline CDR1 is MNHNS and CDR2 is SASEGT. The ends were cut back, 8 bases at V and 5 bases at J, with 10 bases in the middle. The CDR3: CASSSFNNEQFF. CDR3 in DNA: TGTGCCAGCTCCAGTTTTAACAATGAGCAGTTCTTC.

V is TRBV2 and J is TRBJ1-2; TRBD1 might be the D (5 bases). CDR1 SNHLY and CDR2 FYNNEI come from the germline V gene. This CDR3 comprises 19 residues. V dropped 5 bases and J dropped 0 bases, with 25 bases sitting between them. The CDR3 nucleotides are TGTGCCAGCAGTCGGAGTATGGGGCCCCGGGGGGTAGCTAACTATGGCTACACCTTC. Translation: CASSRSMGPRGVANYGYTF.

The chain employs TRBV28 and TRBJ1-6; 7 bases map to TRBD1. This CDR3 is 15 amino acids long. The trim removed 6 bases at V and 6 bases at J, leaving 8 bases unmatched. The germline V gene encodes CDR1 MDHEN and CDR2 SYDVKM. The CDR3 DNA reads TGTGCCAGCAGAGATGGGACAGTGGGTAATTCACCCCTCCACTTT. As protein: CASRDGTVGNSPLHF.

The chain recombines TRBV19 with TRBJ1-5; weak D call: TRBD1 (6 bases). V was shortened by 7 bases and J by 3 bases, with 19 bases between the two germline ends. Per the germline V gene, CDR1 is LNHDA and CDR2 is SQIVND (reference sequence). The CDR3 totals 16 residues. This CDR3 is CASTTKQGSNNQPQHF. DNA of the CDR3: TGTGCCAGTACCACTAAACAGGGAAGCAACAATCAGCCCCAGCATTTT.

This clone was detected once. The rearrangement uses TRBV15 and TRBJ2-1, with 9 nucleotides matching TRBD2. With V trimmed by 1 base and J by 4 bases, 8 bases remained unmatched. The CDR3 totals 17 residues. Germline lookup yields CDR1 LNHNV and CDR2 YYDKDF (reference sequence). The CDR3 here is CATSRGGGGARYNEQFF. The CDR3 DNA sequence: TGTGCCACCAGCAGAGGAGGCGGGGGGGCACGGTACAATGAGCAGTTCTTC. The full variable domain, completed using reference TRBV15 and TRBJ2-1, is DAMVIQNPRYQVTQFGKPVTLSCSQTLNHNVMYWYQQKSSQAPKLLFHYYDKDFNNEADTPDNFQSRRPNTSFCFLDIRSPGLGDTAMYLCATSRGGGGARYNEQFFGPGTRLTVL.

Details on this clone: Germline is not matched at one junction end, which may reflect a read error. The CDR3, as DNA: TGTGCCAGCAGCTTGCAAGTAAGGGCCCTACATGGCTACACCTTC. Translation: CASSLQVRALHGYTF. This chain connects TRBV5-3 to TRBJ1-2; the D is unclear. TRBV5-3 is an open reading frame whose function is uncertain. The CDR3 covers 15 residues.

V usage is TRBV10-2 and J usage is TRBJ1-5, with TRBD1 matching over 8 bases. With 4 bases clipped from V and 2 bases from J, the junction kept 4 bases outside the gene matches. From germline, CDR1 is WSHSY and CDR2 SAAADI. CDR3 size: 15 residues. CDR3 amino acids: CASSGQGRGNQPQHF. The CDR3 DNA is TGCGCCAGCAGTGGACAGGGGCGAGGCAATCAGCCCCAGCATTTT.

This rearrangement joins TRBV19 to TRBJ2-1; 7 positions match TRBD2. The V and J ends lost 0 bases and 4 bases, in that order; junction bases with no gene match: 3. The CDR3 covers 15 residues. Germline CDR1 and CDR2: LNHDA and SQIVND (reference sequence). This CDR3 reads CASSIEIAGYNEQFF. CDR3 nucleotides: TGTGCCAGTAGTATAGAAATAGCGGGTTACAATGAGCAGTTCTTC. The whole variable domain, filled in from reference TRBV19 and TRBJ2-1, reads DGGITQSPKYLFRKEGQNVTLSCEQNLNHDAMYWYRQDPGQGLRLIYYSQIVNDFQKGDIAEGYSVSREKKESFPLTVTSAQKNPTAFYLCASSIEIAGYNEQFFGPGTRLTVL.